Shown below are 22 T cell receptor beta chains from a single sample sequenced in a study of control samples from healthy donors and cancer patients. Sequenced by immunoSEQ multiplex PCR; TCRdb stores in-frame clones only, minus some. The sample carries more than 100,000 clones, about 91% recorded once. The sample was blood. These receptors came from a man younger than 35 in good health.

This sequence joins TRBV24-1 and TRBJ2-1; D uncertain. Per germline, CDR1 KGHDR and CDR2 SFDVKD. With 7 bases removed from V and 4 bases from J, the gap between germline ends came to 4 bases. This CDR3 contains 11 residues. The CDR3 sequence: CATSQYNEQFF. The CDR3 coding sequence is TGTGCCACCAGCCAGTACAATGAGCAGTTCTTC.

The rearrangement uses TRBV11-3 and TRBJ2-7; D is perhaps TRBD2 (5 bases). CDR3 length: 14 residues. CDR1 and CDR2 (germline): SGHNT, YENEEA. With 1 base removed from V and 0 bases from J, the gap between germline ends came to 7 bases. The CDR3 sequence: CASSLGGNSYEQYF. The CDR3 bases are TGTGCCAGCAGCTTAGGAGGGAACTCCTACGAGCAGTACTTC.

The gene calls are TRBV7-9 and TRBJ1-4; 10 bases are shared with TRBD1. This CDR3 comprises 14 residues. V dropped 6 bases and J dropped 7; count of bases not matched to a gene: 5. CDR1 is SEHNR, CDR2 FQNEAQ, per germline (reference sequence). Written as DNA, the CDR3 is TGTGCCAGCAGTTCCGGGACAGGGGTTGAAAAACTGTTTTTT. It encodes CASSSGTGVEKLFF.

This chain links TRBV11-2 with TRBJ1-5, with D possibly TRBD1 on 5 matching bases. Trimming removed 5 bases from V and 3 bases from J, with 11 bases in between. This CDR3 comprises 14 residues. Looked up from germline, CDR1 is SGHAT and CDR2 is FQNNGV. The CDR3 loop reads CASSPGTYNQPQHF. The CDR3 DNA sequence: TGTGCCAGCAGCCCCGGGACCTACAATCAGCCCCAGCATTTT.

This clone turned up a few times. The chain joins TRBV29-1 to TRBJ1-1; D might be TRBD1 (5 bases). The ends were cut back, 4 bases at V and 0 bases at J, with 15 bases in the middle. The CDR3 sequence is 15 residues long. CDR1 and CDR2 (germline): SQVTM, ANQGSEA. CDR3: CSVAAGWAMNTEAFF. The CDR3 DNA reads TGCAGCGTTGCGGCAGGGTGGGCGATGAACACTGAAGCTTTCTTT. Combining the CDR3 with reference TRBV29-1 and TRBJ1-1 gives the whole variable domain SAVISQKPSRDICQRGTSLTIQCQVDSQVTMMFWYRQQPGQSLTLIATANQGSEATYESGFVIDKFPISRPNLTFSTLTVSNMSPEDSSIYLCSVAAGWAMNTEAFFGQGTRLTVV.

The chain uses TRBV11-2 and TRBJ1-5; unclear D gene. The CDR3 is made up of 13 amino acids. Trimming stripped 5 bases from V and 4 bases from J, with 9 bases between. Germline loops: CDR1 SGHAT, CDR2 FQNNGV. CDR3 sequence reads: CASSRTGNQPQHF. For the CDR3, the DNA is TGTGCCAGCAGCCGGACGGGGAATCAGCCCCAGCATTTT.

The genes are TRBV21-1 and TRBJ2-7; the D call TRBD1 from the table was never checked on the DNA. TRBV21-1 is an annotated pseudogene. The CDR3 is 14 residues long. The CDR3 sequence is CASSRWQGAREQYF. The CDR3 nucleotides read TGTGCCAGCAGCAGGTGGCAGGGGGCAAGGGAGCAGTACTTC.

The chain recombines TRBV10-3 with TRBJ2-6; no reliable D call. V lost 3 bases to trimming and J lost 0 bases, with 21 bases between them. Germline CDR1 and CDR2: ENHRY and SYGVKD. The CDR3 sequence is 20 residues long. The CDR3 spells CAISEEVEGELNSGANVLTF. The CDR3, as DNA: TGTGCCATCAGTGAAGAAGTCGAAGGAGAACTTAACTCTGGGGCCAACGTCCTGACTTTC.

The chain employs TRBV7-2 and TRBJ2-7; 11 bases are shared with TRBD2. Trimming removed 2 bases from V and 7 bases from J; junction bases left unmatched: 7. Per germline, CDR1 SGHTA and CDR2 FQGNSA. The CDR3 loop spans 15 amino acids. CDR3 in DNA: TGTGCCAGCAGCTTACTAGCGGGGGGCTGGGGGGAGCAGTACTTC. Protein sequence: CASSLLAGGWGEQYF. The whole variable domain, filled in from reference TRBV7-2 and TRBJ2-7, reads GAGVSQSPSNKVTEKGKDVELRCDPISGHTALYWYRQSLGQGLEFLIYFQGNSAPDKSGLPSDRFSAERTGGSVSTLTIQRTQQEDSAVYLCASSLLAGGWGEQYFGPGTRLTVT.

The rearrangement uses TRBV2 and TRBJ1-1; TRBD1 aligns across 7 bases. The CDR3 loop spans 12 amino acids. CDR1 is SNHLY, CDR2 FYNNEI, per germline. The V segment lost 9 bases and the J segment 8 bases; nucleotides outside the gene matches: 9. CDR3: CASSRDSPEAFF. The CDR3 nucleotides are TGTGCCAGTTCCCGGGACAGTCCGGAAGCTTTCTTT. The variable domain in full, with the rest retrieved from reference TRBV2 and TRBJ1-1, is EPEVTQTPSHQVTQMGQEVILRCVPISNHLYFYWYRQILGQKVEFLVSFYNNEISEKSEIFDDQFSVERPDGSNFTLKIRSTKLEDSAMYFCASSRDSPEAFFGQGTRLTVV.

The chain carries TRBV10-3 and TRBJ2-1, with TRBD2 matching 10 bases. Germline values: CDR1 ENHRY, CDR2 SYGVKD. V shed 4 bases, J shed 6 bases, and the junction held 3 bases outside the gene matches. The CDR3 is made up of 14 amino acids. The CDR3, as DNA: TGTGCCATCAGTGGGCGACTAGCGGGCAATGAGCAGTTCTTC. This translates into CAISGRLAGNEQFF.

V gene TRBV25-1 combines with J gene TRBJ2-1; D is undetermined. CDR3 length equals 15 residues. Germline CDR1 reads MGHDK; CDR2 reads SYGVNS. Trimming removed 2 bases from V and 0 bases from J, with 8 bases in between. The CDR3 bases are TGTGCCAGCAGTGAAAGGACCTTCTCCTACAATGAGCAGTTCTTC. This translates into CASSERTFSYNEQFF.

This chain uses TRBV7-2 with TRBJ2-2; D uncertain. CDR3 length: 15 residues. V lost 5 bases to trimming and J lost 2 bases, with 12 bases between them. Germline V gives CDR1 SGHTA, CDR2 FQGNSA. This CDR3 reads CASSPRRSNTGELFF. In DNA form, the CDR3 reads TGTGCCAGCAGCCCCCGGCGGAGTAACACCGGGGAGCTGTTTTTT.

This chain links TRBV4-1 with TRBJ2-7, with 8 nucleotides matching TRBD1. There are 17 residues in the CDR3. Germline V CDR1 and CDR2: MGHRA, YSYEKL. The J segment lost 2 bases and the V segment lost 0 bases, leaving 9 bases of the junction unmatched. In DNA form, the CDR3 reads TGCGCCAGCAGCCAAGAGCCCAGGGGGCGCGCGCCCTACGAGCAGTACTTC. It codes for CASSQEPRGRAPYEQYF.

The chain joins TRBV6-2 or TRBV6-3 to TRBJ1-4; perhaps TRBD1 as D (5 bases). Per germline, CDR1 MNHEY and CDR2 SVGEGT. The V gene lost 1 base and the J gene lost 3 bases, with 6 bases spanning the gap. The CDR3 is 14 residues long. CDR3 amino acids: CASSYWGANEKLFF. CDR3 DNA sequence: TGTGCCAGCAGTTACTGGGGGGCTAATGAAAAACTGTTTTTT.

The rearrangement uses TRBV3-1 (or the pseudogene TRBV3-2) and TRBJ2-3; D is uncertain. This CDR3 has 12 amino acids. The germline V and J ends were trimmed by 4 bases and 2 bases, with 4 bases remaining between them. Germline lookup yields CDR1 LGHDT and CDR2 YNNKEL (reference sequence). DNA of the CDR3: TGTGCCAGCAGCCTGACCACAGATACGCAGTATTTT. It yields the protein CASSLTTDTQYF.

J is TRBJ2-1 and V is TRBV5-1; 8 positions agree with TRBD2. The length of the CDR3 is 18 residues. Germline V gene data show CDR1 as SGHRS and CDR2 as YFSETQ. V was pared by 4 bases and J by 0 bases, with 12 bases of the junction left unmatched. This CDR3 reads CASSPAGRGGSSYNEQFF. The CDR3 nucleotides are TGCGCCAGCAGCCCCGCCGGGAGGGGAGGGAGCTCCTACAATGAGCAGTTCTTC.

The CDR3 loop reads CASSQVGGNQPQHF. Here the CDR3 DNA reads TGCGCCAGCAGCCAAGTCGGCGGCAATCAGCCCCAGCATTTT. This chain links TRBV4-1 with TRBJ1-5; D gene uncertain. This CDR3 has 14 amino acids. The V gene lost 1 base and the J gene lost 2 bases, with 6 bases spanning the gap. Germline V gives CDR1 MGHRA, CDR2 YSYEKL.

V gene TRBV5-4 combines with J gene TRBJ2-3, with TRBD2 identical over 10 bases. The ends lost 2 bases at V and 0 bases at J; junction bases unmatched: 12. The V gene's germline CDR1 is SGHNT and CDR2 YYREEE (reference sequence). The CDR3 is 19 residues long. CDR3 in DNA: TGTGCCAGCAGCTTTTTCTCGAGCGGGGGGGAGTCGAGCACAGATACGCAGTATTTT. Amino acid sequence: CASSFFSSGGESSTDTQYF. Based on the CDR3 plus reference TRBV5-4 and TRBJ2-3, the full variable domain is ETGVTQSPTHLIKTRGQQVTLRCSSQSGHNTVSWYQQALGQGPQFIFQYYREEENGRGNFPPRFSGLQFPNYSSELNVNALELDDSALYLCASSFFSSGGESSTDTQYFGPGTRLTVL.

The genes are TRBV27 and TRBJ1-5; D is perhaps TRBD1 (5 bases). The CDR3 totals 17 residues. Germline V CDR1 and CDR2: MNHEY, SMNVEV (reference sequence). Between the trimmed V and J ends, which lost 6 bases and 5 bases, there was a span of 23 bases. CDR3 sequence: CASSSHPRGYGDQPQHF. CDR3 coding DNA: TGTGCCAGCAGCAGCCACCCCCGGGGGTATGGGGATCAGCCCCAGCATTTT.

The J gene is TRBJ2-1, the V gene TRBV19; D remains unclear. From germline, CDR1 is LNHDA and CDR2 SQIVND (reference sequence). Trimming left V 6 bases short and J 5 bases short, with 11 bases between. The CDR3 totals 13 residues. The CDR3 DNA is TGTGCCAGTAGCCGTAACCAACACAATGAGCAGTTCTTC. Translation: CASSRNQHNEQFF.

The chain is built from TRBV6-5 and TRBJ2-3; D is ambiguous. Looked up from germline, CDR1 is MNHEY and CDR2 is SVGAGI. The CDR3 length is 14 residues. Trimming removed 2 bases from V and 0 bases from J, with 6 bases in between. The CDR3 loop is CASSYPRSTDTQYF. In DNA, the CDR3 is TGTGCCAGCAGTTACCCCCGTAGCACAGATACGCAGTATTTT.